This is a list of T cell receptor beta chains from one sample in a study of beta chain features in type 1 diabetes. Sequencing used immunoSEQ multiplex PCR; TCRdb keeps in-frame clones, though not all of them. The sample lists tens of thousands of clones, about 55% occurring once. Material: Tregs from blood. Receptors were obtained from a woman aged 18-30 years in good health. Each CDR3 is given with its conserved first and last residue. The D gene is left open where the match is weak. Expanded clones get a size class; other rows say once, few or many, or leave the size out.

size	V	J	D	DNA	CDR3
-	TRBV25-1	TRBJ2-1	TRBD2	TGTGCCAGCAGTGATCCTAGCGGGGGGTACAATGAGCAGTTCTTC	CASSDPSGGYNEQFF
-	TRBV18	TRBJ2-7	TRBD1	TGTGCCAGCTCACTCTTTGGGCGACCCGGGACAGGGTTTAGCTACGAGCAGTACTTC	CASSLFGRPGTGFSYEQYF
-	TRBV7-2	TRBJ1-4	-	TGTGCCAGCAGCTTGTGGGGCGGGGGGGCGCCCGGTGAAAAACTGTTTTTT	CASSLWGGGAPGEKLFF
few	TRBV7-9	TRBJ1-1	-	TGTGCCAGCAGCCAACGGAGGGGTAGTGCTTTCTTT	CASSQRRGSAFF
-	TRBV7-9	TRBJ2-1	-	TGTGCCAGCAGCTTAGCTTTTGGAGGGGGCGGGAATGAGCAGTTCTTC	CASSLAFGGGGNEQFF
-	TRBV5-1	TRBJ2-1	TRBD2	TGCGCCAGCAGCCCCACGGGGCTAGCGGGAGGGCGCGACAATGAGCAGTTCTTC	CASSPTGLAGGRDNEQFF
once	TRBV14	TRBJ2-7	-	TGTGCCAGCAGCCGAGGTATGGGCTACGAGCAGTACTTC	CASSRGMGYEQYF
-	TRBV18	TRBJ2-1	TRBD2	TGTGCCAGCTCACCACCTATCCTAGCGGGAAATGAGCAGTTCTTC	CASSPPILAGNEQFF
once	TRBV7-9	TRBJ1-2	TRBD1	TGTGCCAGCAGCTCCCAGGGGGTAGCTAACTATGGCTACACCTTC	CASSSQGVANYGYTF
once	TRBV30	TRBJ1-1	-	TGTGCCTGGGGACGGGGCACTGAAGCTTTCTTT	CAWGRGTEAFF
-	TRBV7-8	TRBJ2-1	TRBD2	TGTGCCAGCAGGACTCGCGGGGGGCGTCCCTACAATGAGCAGTTCTTC	CASRTRGGRPYNEQFF
-	TRBV2	TRBJ2-1	TRBD2	TGTGCCAGCAGTGAAGAGAGCGGGGGCCCCTACAATGAGCAGTTCTTC	CASSEESGGPYNEQFF
-	TRBV9	TRBJ2-1	-	TGTGCCAGCAGCGTAGCCGGATCGGGTTGGGGGGACAATGAGCAGTTCTTC	CASSVAGSGWGDNEQFF
-	TRBV5-1	TRBJ1-6	-	TGCGCCAGCAGCTTGGATCCGGGAGTCGATAATTCACCCCTCCACTTT	CASSLDPGVDNSPLHF
-	TRBV2	TRBJ1-6	TRBD1	TGTGCCAGCAGCTTGGACAGGGGACAATCACCCCTCCACTTT	CASSLDRGQSPLHF
-	TRBV7-9	TRBJ2-3	TRBD2	TGTGCCAGCAGCTTACAAGCGGGGGCTAGCACAGATACGCAGTATTTT	CASSLQAGASTDTQYF
-	TRBV29-1	TRBJ1-1	-	TGCAGCGTGTATGACAGCTGGAACACTGAAGCTTTCTTT	CSVYDSWNTEAFF
-	TRBV5-1	TRBJ1-1	TRBD1	TGCGCCAGCAGACCTCGTCAATCAGACAGGGGGAACACTGAAGCTTTCTTT	CASRPRQSDRGNTEAFF
-	TRBV18	TRBJ2-5	-	TGTGCCAGCTCACCAAACACAGGGAGCGCGCAGTACTTC	CASSPNTGSAQYF
-	TRBV10-3	TRBJ2-1	TRBD2	TGTGCCATCAGGGGACTAGCGGGAGGGCCGGATGAGCAGTTCTTC	CAIRGLAGGPDEQFF
-	TRBV10-3	TRBJ2-1	TRBD2	TGTGCCATCAGTCACAGGGGTGATGGGACTAGCGGGAAAAATGAGCAGTTCTTC	CAISHRGDGTSGKNEQFF